The 24 T cell receptor beta chains given below trace back to one sample, sequenced in a study of identifying expanded T cells in peripheral blood. TCRdb keeps only in-frame clones here, not all; method: immunoSEQ multiplex PCR. The table lists around 94,000 clones, roughly 81% of them singletons. Sequencing was performed on blood. Every receptor here comes from a person between 18 and 69 years old in good health.

CDR3 sequence reads: CSVEQDDNQPQHF. The CDR3 DNA is TGCAGCGTTGAACAGGATGACAATCAGCCCCAGCATTTT. This sequence joins TRBV29-1 and TRBJ1-5; D is unresolved. The CDR3 spans 13 residues. Germline assignment: CDR1 SQVTM and CDR2 ANQGSEA. V was cut by 2 bases and J by 3 bases, with 8 bases left in between.

The V and J genes are TRBV11-2 and TRBJ2-1, with D maybe TRBD2 (5 bases). There are 14 residues in the CDR3. The V gene's germline CDR1 is SGHAT and CDR2 FQNNGV. V shed 5 bases and J shed 10 bases, with 18 bases lying between them. The CDR3 DNA reads as TGTGCCAGCAGCCCTCACGTGGGGAGAGCGGAGCAGTTCTTC. It encodes CASSPHVGRAEQFF.

V gene TRBV13 combines with J gene TRBJ1-6, with D unresolved. The CDR3 totals 15 residues. V was trimmed by 1 base and J by 4 bases, leaving 8 bases between them. From germline, CDR1 is PRHDT and CDR2 FYEKMQ (reference sequence). DNA of the CDR3: TGTGCCAGCAGCTTAGAAACAGAGTATAATTCACCCCTCCACTTT. Protein sequence: CASSLETEYNSPLHF. Full variable domain (remainder filled in from reference TRBV13 and TRBJ1-6): AAGVIQSPRHLIKEKRETATLKCYPIPRHDTVYWYQQGPGQDPQFLISFYEKMQSDKGSIPDRFSAQQFSDYHSELNMSSLELGDSALYFCASSLETEYNSPLHFGNGTRLTVT.

The J gene is TRBJ2-7, the V gene TRBV14, with D unresolved. Germline V gives CDR1 SGHDN, CDR2 FVKESK. The CDR3 is 17 residues long. The ends were cut back, 0 bases at V and 5 bases at J, with 20 bases in the middle. The CDR3 DNA reads TGTGCCAGCAGCCAAGATCTCTCACAACTGAGGCGGAACGAGCAGTACTTC. Translating it yields CASSQDLSQLRRNEQYF. The full variable domain, in which reference TRBV14 and TRBJ2-7 provide the parts outside the CDR3, is EAGVTQFPSHSVIEKGQTVTLRCDPISGHDNLYWYRRVMGKEIKFLLHFVKESKQDESGMPNNRFLAERTGGTYSTLKVQPAELEDSGVYFCASSQDLSQLRRNEQYFGPGTRLTVT.

CDR3 loop: CSSRTVNTEAFF. The CDR3 DNA sequence: TGCAGCTCCAGGACCGTCAACACTGAAGCTTTCTTT. V is TRBV29-1 and J is TRBJ1-1, with D unresolved. The CDR3 is made up of 12 amino acids. Germline V lookup: CDR1 SQVTM, CDR2 ANQGSEA. Trimming cost V 8 bases and J 2 bases, with 12 bases left between them.

This sequence joins TRBV7-9 and TRBJ2-2; D is uncertain. V shed 4 bases and J shed 3 bases, with 6 bases lying between them. CDR3 length equals 13 residues. Germline CDR1 and CDR2: SEHNR and FQNEAQ (reference sequence). This chain's CDR3 is CASSYSHTGELFF. In DNA form, the CDR3 reads TGTGCCAGCAGCTATTCCCACACCGGGGAGCTGTTTTTT. Variable domain in full (rest from reference TRBV7-9 and TRBJ2-2): DTGVSQNPRHKITKRGQNVTFRCDPISEHNRLYWYRQTLGQGPEFLTYFQNEAQLEKSRLLSDRFSAERPKGSFSTLEIQRTEQGDSAMYLCASSYSHTGELFFGEGSRLTVL.

The V and J genes are TRBV5-1 and TRBJ2-3; D gene unclear. Between the trimmed V and J ends, which lost 0 bases and 4 bases, there was a span of 9 bases. Germline CDR1 SGHRS, CDR2 YFSETQ. This CDR3 has 14 residues. The CDR3 DNA sequence: TGCGCCAGCAGCTTGGGTAGGGCCCCAGATACGCAGTATTTT. Protein sequence: CASSLGRAPDTQYF. The entire variable domain, with the rest obtained from reference TRBV5-1 and TRBJ2-3, is as follows: KAGVTQTPRYLIKTRGQQVTLSCSPISGHRSVSWYQQTPGQGLQFLFEYFSETQRNKGNFPGRFSGRQFSNSRSEMNVSTLELGDSALYLCASSLGRAPDTQYFGPGTRLTVL.

This clone was seen only a few times. CDR3 sequence (DNA): TGTGCCAGCAGCCCCCGGTCCTATAATTCACCCCTCCACTTT. This codes for CASSPRSYNSPLHF. The genes are TRBV7-2 and TRBJ1-6; no reliable D call. The V gene lost 5 bases and the J gene lost 1 base, with 6 bases spanning the gap. The germline CDR1 and CDR2 sequences are SGHTA and FQGNSA. The length of the CDR3 is 14 residues.

V and J are TRBV19 and TRBJ1-2; D uncertain. The CDR3 is made up of 13 amino acids. V dropped 5 bases and J dropped 3 bases, with 10 bases sitting between them. Germline CDR1 and CDR2: LNHDA and SQIVND (reference sequence). The CDR3 region is CASSEMTYYGYTF. CDR3 nucleotide sequence: TGTGCCAGTAGTGAGATGACTTACTATGGCTACACCTTC.

This clone was seen only once. This chain links TRBV7-9 with TRBJ2-7; 9 bases agree with TRBD2. V dropped 1 base and J dropped 3; count of bases not matched to a gene: 4. CDR3 size: 15 residues. The V gene's germline CDR1 is SEHNR and CDR2 FQNEAQ (reference sequence). The CDR3: CASSLGQRGVYEQYF. Written as DNA, the CDR3 is TGTGCCAGCAGCTTAGGCCAGCGGGGGGTCTACGAGCAGTACTTC.

The chain links TRBV7-2 to TRBJ2-2, with 8 bases aligning to TRBD1. The CDR3 sequence is 14 residues long. The germline V gene encodes CDR1 SGHTA and CDR2 FQGNSA. V shed 5 bases and J 8 bases; nucleotides not matched to a gene: 7. The CDR3 here is CASSADRVGGELFF. For the CDR3, the DNA is TGTGCCAGCAGCGCGGACAGGGTTGGAGGGGAGCTGTTTTTT.

CDR3 sequence: CASSFQGQSSGNTIYF. The CDR3 region has the DNA TGTGCCAGTAGTTTCCAGGGACAGTCCTCTGGAAACACCATATATTTT. The genes are TRBV19 and TRBJ1-3, with 7 positions matching TRBD1. This CDR3 has 16 amino acids. Trimming took 5 bases from V and 0 from J; bases not matched to a gene: 7. CDR1 LNHDA and CDR2 SQIVND come from the germline V gene (reference sequence).

The chain uses TRBV7-2 and TRBJ1-3; D not resolved. Trimming took off 2 bases at V and 0 bases at J, with 8 bases between the two ends. Germline V CDR1 and CDR2: SGHTA, FQGNSA. CDR3 size: 15 residues. The CDR3 DNA sequence: TGTGCCAGCAGCTTATTAGGCAACTCTGGAAACACCATATATTTT. Translated, it gives CASSLLGNSGNTIYF.

In this sample, this clone turned up once. The chain has TRBV2 and TRBJ2-5; 7 positions match TRBD2. Germline V gives CDR1 SNHLY, CDR2 FYNNEI. This CDR3 contains 14 residues. V gave up 4 bases and J gave up 5 bases; unmatched junction bases: 7. The CDR3 nucleotides are TGTGCCAGCAGTGGTAGTAGGGGAGGGGAGACCCAGTACTTC. This sequence encodes CASSGSRGGETQYF.

CDR3 sequence reads: CASSEGGFNEQFF. Written as DNA, the CDR3 is TGTGCCAGCAGTGAAGGCGGCTTCAATGAGCAGTTCTTC. The chain couples TRBV6-1 to TRBJ2-1; D unresolved. Germline CDR1 reads MNHNS; CDR2 reads SASEGT. This CDR3 is built from 13 residues. V lost 1 base, J lost 6 bases, and 7 bases lay in between.

This chain uses TRBV2 with TRBJ1-1; D perhaps matches TRBD1 (6 bases). The CDR3 loop spans 16 amino acids. The V and J ends lost 5 bases and 3 bases respectively, with 19 bases between them. Germline CDR1 and CDR2: SNHLY and FYNNEI. CDR3 residues: CASSPLGGARYTEAFF. The CDR3, as DNA: TGTGCCAGCAGTCCCCTGGGGGGGGCCCGGTACACTGAAGCTTTCTTT.

The rearrangement links TRBV2 to TRBJ2-4, with a possible D match to TRBD1 (6 bases). CDR1 is SNHLY, CDR2 FYNNEI, per germline. The CDR3 consists of 11 residues. V lost 6 bases and J lost 11, with 11 bases in between. The CDR3 region is CASRIGTLQYF. For the CDR3, the DNA is TGTGCCAGCAGAATCGGGACACTTCAGTACTTC.

This clone was recorded once. DNA for the CDR3: TGCGCCAGCAGCTCGTACGGGGAGAGCGAGCAGTACTTC. This sequence encodes CASSSYGESEQYF. The chain has TRBV5-1 and TRBJ2-7; D perhaps matches TRBD2 (5 bases). The CDR3 totals 13 residues. Germline-derived CDR1 and CDR2 are SGHRS and YFSETQ. The V gene lost 3 bases and the J gene lost 6 bases, with 13 bases spanning the gap.

The genes are TRBV5-1 and TRBJ2-3; D is perhaps TRBD2 (5 bases). The germline CDR1 and CDR2 sequences are SGHRS and YFSETQ. This CDR3 contains 15 residues. V was pared by 0 bases and J by 1 base, with 9 bases between. CDR3 nucleotide sequence: TGCGCCAGCAGCTTGGCCGGGATACGCACAGATACGCAGTATTTT. Translated: CASSLAGIRTDTQYF.

This sequence joins TRBV4-3 and TRBJ2-2; TRBD1 matches at 8 bases. The trim removed 0 bases at V and 1 base at J, leaving 19 bases unmatched. Germline CDR1 reads LGHNA; CDR2 reads YSLEER. CDR3 length equals 22 residues. CDR3 loop: CASSQDRKRTGTEKLNTGELFF. CDR3 nucleotides: TGCGCCAGCAGCCAAGATAGAAAGAGGACAGGGACCGAAAAACTGAACACCGGGGAGCTGTTTTTT.

CDR3 DNA sequence: TGTGCCAGCTCACCCCAGGGGACAGGCTCTATGGGGCCCCAGCATTTT. Its protein product is CASSPQGTGSMGPQHF. This chain links TRBV18 with TRBJ1-5; 8 nucleotides agree with TRBD1. Germline CDR1 and CDR2: KGHSH and LQKENI. The V gene end was trimmed by 3 bases and the J gene end by 9 bases; junction bases not matched to a gene: 13. The CDR3 is made up of 16 amino acids.

The chain joins TRBV11-2 to TRBJ1-2; the match to TRBD1 covers 10 bases. Germline trimming cut 6 bases from V and 3 bases from J; bases unmatched to any gene: 4. Germline V gives CDR1 SGHAT, CDR2 FQNNGV. The CDR3 extends over 14 amino acids. The chain's CDR3 is CASRTGTGDYGYTF. The CDR3 coding sequence is TGTGCCAGCAGGACCGGGACAGGGGACTATGGCTACACCTTC.

The sample holds one count of this clone. The chain combines TRBV5-6 with TRBJ2-1; D ambiguous. Trimming shortened V by 7 bases and J by 5 bases, and 16 bases separated the two germline ends. Germline V CDR1 and CDR2: SGHDT, YYEEEE. There are 14 residues in the CDR3. The CDR3 loop is CASERAGRNNEQFF. The CDR3 bases are TGTGCCAGCGAACGGGCAGGACGGAACAATGAGCAGTTCTTC.

The chain employs TRBV2 and TRBJ1-6; D remains ambiguous. Germline CDR1 reads SNHLY; CDR2 reads FYNNEI. This CDR3 spans 15 amino acids. Trimming pared 6 bases from V and 0 bases from J, leaving 9 bases between. In DNA form, the CDR3 reads TGTGCCAGCAGAACACGAGGCTCCTATAATTCACCCCTCCACTTT. Its translation: CASRTRGSYNSPLHF.